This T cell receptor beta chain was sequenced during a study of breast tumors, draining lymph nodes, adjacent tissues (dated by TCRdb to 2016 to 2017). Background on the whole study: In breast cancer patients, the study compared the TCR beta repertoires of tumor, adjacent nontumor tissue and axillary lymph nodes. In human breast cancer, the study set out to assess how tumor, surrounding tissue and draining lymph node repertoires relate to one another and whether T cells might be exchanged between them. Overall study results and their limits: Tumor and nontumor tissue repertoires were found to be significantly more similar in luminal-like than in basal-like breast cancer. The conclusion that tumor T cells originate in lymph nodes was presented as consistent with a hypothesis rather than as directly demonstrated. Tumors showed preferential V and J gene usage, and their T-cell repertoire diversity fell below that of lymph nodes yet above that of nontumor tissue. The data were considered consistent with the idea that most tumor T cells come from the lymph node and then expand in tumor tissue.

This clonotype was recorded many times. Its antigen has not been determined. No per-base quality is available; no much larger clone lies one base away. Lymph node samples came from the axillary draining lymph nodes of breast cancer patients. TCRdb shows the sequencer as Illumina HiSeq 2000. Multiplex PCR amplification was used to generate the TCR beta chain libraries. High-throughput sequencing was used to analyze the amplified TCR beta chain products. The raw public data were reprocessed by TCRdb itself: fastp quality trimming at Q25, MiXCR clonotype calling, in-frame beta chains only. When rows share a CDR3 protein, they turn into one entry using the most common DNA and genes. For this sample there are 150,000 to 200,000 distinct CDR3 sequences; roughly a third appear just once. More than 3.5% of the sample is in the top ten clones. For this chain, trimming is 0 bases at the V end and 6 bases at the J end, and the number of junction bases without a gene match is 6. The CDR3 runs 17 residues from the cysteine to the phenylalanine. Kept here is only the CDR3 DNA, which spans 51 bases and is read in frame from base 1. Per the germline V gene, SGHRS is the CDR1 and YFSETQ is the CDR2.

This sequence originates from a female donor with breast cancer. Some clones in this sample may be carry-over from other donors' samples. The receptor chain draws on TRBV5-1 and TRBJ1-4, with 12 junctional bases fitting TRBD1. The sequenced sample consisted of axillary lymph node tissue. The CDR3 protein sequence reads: CASSLVGQGAADEKLFF. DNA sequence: TGCGCCAGCAGCTTGGTGGGACAGGGGGCGGCGGATGAAAAACTGTTTTTT.